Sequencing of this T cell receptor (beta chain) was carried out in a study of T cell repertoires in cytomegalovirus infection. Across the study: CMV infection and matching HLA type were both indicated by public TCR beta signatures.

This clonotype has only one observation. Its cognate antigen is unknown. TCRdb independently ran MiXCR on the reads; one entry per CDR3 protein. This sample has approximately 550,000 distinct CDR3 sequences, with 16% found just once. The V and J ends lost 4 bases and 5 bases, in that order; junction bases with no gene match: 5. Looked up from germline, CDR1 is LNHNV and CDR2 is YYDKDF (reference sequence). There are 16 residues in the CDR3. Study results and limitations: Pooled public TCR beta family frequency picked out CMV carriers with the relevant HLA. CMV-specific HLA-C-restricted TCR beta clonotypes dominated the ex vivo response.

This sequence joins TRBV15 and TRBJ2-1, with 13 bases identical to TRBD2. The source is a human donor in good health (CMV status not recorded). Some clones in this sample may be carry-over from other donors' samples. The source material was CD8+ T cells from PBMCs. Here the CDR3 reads CATSILAGGLNNEQFF. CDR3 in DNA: TGTGCCACCAGCATACTAGCGGGGGGGTTGAACAATGAGCAGTTCTTC.